The 29 T cell receptor beta chains presented below share a single source sample, sequenced in a study of early T cells in non-severe SARS-CoV-2 infection (dated by TCRdb to about 2021). Library generation was performed with 5' RACE. Sequencing relied on a NextSeq 500. TCRdb applied fastp at Q25 and MiXCR to the public reads, then kept only in-frame beta chains. All rows with the same CDR3 protein become a single entry with the most common DNA and genes. This sample gives about 10,000 distinct CDR3 sequences in total; 4% to 5.5% of them show up just once. The top ten clones comprise more than 9% of the sample. Sample: whole blood. The receptors come from an adult who was a healthcare worker with PCR-confirmed SARS-CoV-2 infection or an uninfected control (not recorded which).

The chain employs TRBV7-8 and TRBJ2-3; 9 nucleotides align to TRBD2. The CDR3 is 17 amino acids. V dropped 8 bases and J dropped 5; count of bases not matched to a gene: 17. The germline V gene encodes CDR1 SGHVS and CDR2 FQNEAQ. CDR3 protein: CASLPIARGGQLDTQYF. Here the CDR3 DNA reads TGTGCCAGCTTACCCATCGCGCGGGGGGGCCAGTTAGATACGCAGTATTTT.

This clonotype ranks as medium-sized. The CDR3 nucleotides are TGTGCCAGCAGTTTAGGGACAGGGGGCGACTATGGCTACACCTTC. The encoded protein is CASSLGTGGDYGYTF. The chain carries TRBV28 and TRBJ1-2; 12 nucleotides line up with TRBD1. The germline gives CDR1 MDHEN, CDR2 SYDVKM. V was clipped by 2 bases and J by 3 bases; unmatched bases: 1. This CDR3 region has 15 residues.

This clonotype occurred many times. The J gene is TRBJ1-5, the V gene TRBV2; TRBD1 is a possible D gene (6 bases). Trimming left V 6 bases short and J 4 bases short, with 10 bases between. CDR3 length equals 13 residues. Germline V lookup: CDR1 SNHLY, CDR2 FYNNEI. The CDR3 is CASRMDSNQPQHF. The DNA of the CDR3 is TGTGCCAGCAGAATGGACAGTAATCAGCCCCAGCATTTT.

Sample share makes this clonotype medium-sized. The V gene is TRBV5-1, the J gene TRBJ2-2, with D perhaps matching TRBD2 (5 bases). CDR3 length equals 16 residues. Trimming took 7 bases from V and 6 from J, leaving 22 bases between them. Germline V gene lookup returns CDR1 SGHRS and CDR2 YFSETQ. CDR3 DNA: TGCGCCAGCGCCCATGGACGGACTGCCCTCCCCGGGGAGCTGTTTTTT. Translating it yields CASAHGRTALPGELFF. Variable domain in full (rest from reference TRBV5-1 and TRBJ2-2): KAGVTQTPRYLIKTRGQQVTLSCSPISGHRSVSWYQQTPGQGLQFLFEYFSETQRNKGNFPGRFSGRQFSNSRSEMNVSTLELGDSALYLCASAHGRTALPGELFFGEGSRLTVL.

This clonotype came up once. The genes are TRBV13 and TRBJ1-1; 7 nucleotides align to TRBD1. V was pared by 1 base and J by 8 bases, with 10 bases of the junction left unmatched. The CDR3 loop spans 15 amino acids. CDR1 PRHDT and CDR2 FYEKMQ come from the germline V gene (reference sequence). CDR3 in DNA: TGTGCCAGCAGCTTAGCCAGGACAGGCCACCCGGAAGCTTTCTTT. Translating gives CASSLARTGHPEAFF.

Judged by abundance, this clonotype is medium-sized. The rearrangement links TRBV20-1 to TRBJ2-3; D unclear. The CDR3 consists of 13 residues. CDR1 DFQATT and CDR2 SNEGSKA come from the germline V gene (reference sequence). V was clipped by 5 bases and J by 4 bases, with 13 bases between them. The CDR3 coding sequence is TGCAGTGCTGTCGGAGCGAATTCAGATACGCAGTATTTT. This codes for CSAVGANSDTQYF.

This clonotype was seen repeatedly, ten times or more. The CDR3 is CASSPQEETDTQYF. The CDR3 bases are TGTGCCAGCTCACCCCAAGAGGAAACAGATACGCAGTATTTT. V gene TRBV18 combines with J gene TRBJ2-3, with no clear D. The CDR3 runs to 14 residues. Trimming shortened V by 3 bases and J by 3 bases, and 10 bases separated the two germline ends. From germline, CDR1 is KGHSH and CDR2 LQKENI.

This clonotype ranks as medium-sized. In DNA, the CDR3 is TGCGCCAGCAGCCAAGCGAGGGGCAGCACAGATACGCAGTATTTT. Its protein product is CASSQARGSTDTQYF. The V and J genes are TRBV4-3 and TRBJ2-3, with D perhaps given as TRBD1 or TRBD2 (5 bases each). Trimming stripped 1 base from V and 0 bases from J, with 8 bases between. In germline, CDR1 is LGHNA, CDR2 YSLEER. There are 15 residues in the CDR3.

The rearrangement links TRBV27 to TRBJ2-7, with D possibly TRBD1 on 6 matching bases. In germline, CDR1 is MNHEY, CDR2 SMNVEV (reference sequence). The CDR3 length is 14 residues. V shed 3 bases and J shed 5 bases, with 14 bases lying between them. CDR3 region: CASSLAGELHEQYF. DNA of the CDR3: TGTGCCAGCAGTTTGGCAGGGGAGCTCCACGAGCAGTACTTC.

This clonotype was observed many times. The V call is TRBV20-1, the J call TRBJ2-5, with D perhaps matching TRBD2 (6 bases). Trimming removed 4 bases from V and 4 bases from J, with 13 bases in between. Per the germline V gene, CDR1 is DFQATT and CDR2 is SNEGSKA (reference sequence). CDR3 size: 13 residues. CDR3 loop: CSANPLARETQYF. In DNA, the CDR3 is TGCAGTGCTAACCCTCTAGCGAGAGAGACCCAGTACTTC.

This clonotype was seen at least ten times. V gene TRBV6-1 combines with J gene TRBJ2-1; the match to TRBD2 covers 10 bases. CDR1 and CDR2 (germline): MNHNS, SASEGT. The CDR3 consists of 16 residues. The V and J ends lost 10 bases and 2 bases, in that order; junction bases with no gene match: 11. The CDR3 DNA follows: TGTGCCATCTCTGCGGCTAGCGGGGGTACCTACAATGAGCAGTTCTTC. Amino acids: CAISAASGGTYNEQFF.

V usage is TRBV5-1 and J usage is TRBJ1-1; possible D gene TRBD1, 6 bases. Germline V gene data show CDR1 as SGHRS and CDR2 as YFSETQ. V lost 2 bases to trimming and J lost 7 bases, with 12 bases between them. CDR3 size: 13 residues. The CDR3 DNA reads as TGCGCCAGCAGCTTCGACAGGCGGGGTGAAGCTTTCTTT. This codes for CASSFDRRGEAFF. The full variable domain, rest sourced from reference TRBV5-1 and TRBJ1-1, is KAGVTQTPRYLIKTRGQQVTLSCSPISGHRSVSWYQQTPGQGLQFLFEYFSETQRNKGNFPGRFSGRQFSNSRSEMNVSTLELGDSALYLCASSFDRRGEAFFGQGTRLTVV.

There are many counts of this clonotype. J is TRBJ1-4 and V is TRBV20-1; D unclear. Between the trimmed V and J ends, which lost 0 bases and 7 bases, there was a span of 9 bases. Germline V gene lookup returns CDR1 DFQATT and CDR2 SNEGSKA (reference sequence). The CDR3 has 13 residues. CDR3 residues: CSARDPPAEKLFF. CDR3 DNA: TGCAGTGCTAGAGACCCACCGGCTGAAAAACTGTTTTTT.

The chain employs TRBV6-2 or TRBV6-3 and TRBJ2-5, with D perhaps TRBD1 or TRBD2 (5 bases each). V lost 8 bases and J lost 2, with 12 bases in between. Looked up from germline, CDR1 is MNHEY and CDR2 is SVGEGT. The CDR3 contains 13 residues. The CDR3 nucleotides read TGTGCCAGCTGCAATGGGGGACAAGAGACCCAGTACTTC. Its translation is CASCNGGQETQYF.

This clonotype was seen ten or more times. The chain recombines TRBV18 with TRBJ1-4; D call uncertain. CDR3 length: 14 residues. Trimming pared 2 bases from V and 8 bases from J, leaving 12 bases between. Per germline, CDR1 KGHSH and CDR2 LQKENI. In DNA, the CDR3 is TGTGCCAGCTCACCATCCCCTCCCGTAGAAAAACTGTTTTTT. Translating gives CASSPSPPVEKLFF.

This clonotype is medium-sized by share. V usage is TRBV5-1 and J usage is TRBJ2-3; a possible D gene is TRBD2 (5 bases). Germline loops: CDR1 SGHRS, CDR2 YFSETQ. V was shortened by 3 bases and J by 1 base, with 9 bases between the two germline ends. The CDR3 is 14 residues long. The CDR3 loop reads CASSSEAGTDTQYF. The CDR3 bases are TGCGCCAGCAGCTCTGAAGCGGGCACAGATACGCAGTATTTT. The complete variable domain, with remaining parts taken from reference TRBV5-1 and TRBJ2-3, reads KAGVTQTPRYLIKTRGQQVTLSCSPISGHRSVSWYQQTPGQGLQFLFEYFSETQRNKGNFPGRFSGRQFSNSRSEMNVSTLELGDSALYLCASSSEAGTDTQYFGPGTRLTVL.

This clonotype was found many times. The chain recombines TRBV3-1 with TRBJ1-1; D unresolved. This CDR3 is 14 amino acids long. Germline assignment: CDR1 LGHDT and CDR2 YNNKEL (reference sequence). Deletions cut 2 bases from V and 4 bases from J, with 11 bases between. As DNA, the CDR3 is TGTGCCAGCAGCCAACGGGAATTGGGCACTGAAGCTTTCTTT. Translated, it gives CASSQRELGTEAFF.

This clonotype qualifies as medium-sized (0.01 to 0.1%). CDR3 DNA sequence: TGTGCCAGTAGTACCGTGGACACGATCTATGGCTACACCTTC. It is translated as CASSTVDTIYGYTF. J is TRBJ1-2 and V is TRBV19; possible D gene TRBD1, 5 bases. Germline CDR1 LNHDA, CDR2 SQIVND (reference sequence). V lost 4 bases and J lost 4, with 13 bases in between. The CDR3 is made up of 14 amino acids.

This clonotype has ten or more counts. This chain links TRBV5-6 with TRBJ2-3, with TRBD1 matching 9 bases. CDR3 size: 15 residues. V dropped 4 bases and J dropped 4; count of bases not matched to a gene: 7. CDR1 is SGHDT, CDR2 YYEEEE, per germline. The CDR3 region has the DNA TGTGCCAGCAGCGCCGGACAGGGGCAGTCAGATACGCAGTATTTT. Residues: CASSAGQGQSDTQYF.

The chain has TRBV20-1 and TRBJ2-1; D is perhaps TRBD1 (6 bases). This CDR3 comprises 12 residues. Germline V CDR1 and CDR2: DFQATT, SNEGSKA (reference sequence). The germline V and J ends were trimmed by 4 bases and 10 bases, with 14 bases remaining between them. CDR3: CSAIIQGREQFF. The DNA of the CDR3 is TGCAGTGCTATAATACAGGGACGCGAGCAGTTCTTC.

This chain joins TRBV7-6 and TRBJ2-7, with 9 bases aligning to TRBD1. The germline V gene encodes CDR1 SGHVS and CDR2 FNYEAQ. After removal of 3 bases from V and 5 bases from J, the junction contained 14 bases not matched to a gene. The CDR3 runs to 17 residues. CDR3 sequence: CASSFDPPGQGTHEQYF. CDR3 in DNA: TGTGCCAGCAGCTTCGACCCCCCGGGACAGGGAACCCACGAGCAGTACTTC. The whole variable domain, filled in from reference TRBV7-6 and TRBJ2-7, reads GAGVSQSPRYKVTKRGQDVALRCDPISGHVSLYWYRQALGQGPEFLTYFNYEAQQDKSGLPNDRFSAERPEGSISTLTIQRTEQRDSAMYRCASSFDPPGQGTHEQYFGPGTRLTVT.

The sample holds many counts of this clonotype. J is TRBJ2-5 and V is TRBV5-4; D possibly corresponds to TRBD2 (5 bases). The CDR3 length is 13 residues. Trimming removed 2 bases at V and 5 bases at J, with 10 bases between. Germline V gives CDR1 SGHNT, CDR2 YYREEE (reference sequence). The CDR3 DNA follows: TGTGCCAGCAGCTTAGCGGACGGGGAGACCCAGTACTTC. It yields the protein CASSLADGETQYF.

This clonotype was seen many times. The chain is built from TRBV18 and TRBJ1-5; no clear D gene. The CDR3 sequence is 13 residues long. V lost 8 bases, J lost 2 bases, and 10 bases lay in between. Germline CDR1 KGHSH, CDR2 LQKENI. CDR3 nucleotide sequence: TGTGCCAGCCGGACCGGTGGCAATCAGCCCCAGCATTTT. Translation: CASRTGGNQPQHF.

This clonotype was found a few times. The chain has TRBV12-5 and TRBJ2-5; 8 positions agree with TRBD1. The CDR3 is 15 residues long. In germline, CDR1 is LGHNT, CDR2 FRNRAP. After removal of 6 bases from V and 5 bases from J, the junction contained 11 bases not matched to a gene. CDR3 nucleotide sequence: TGTGCTAGTGGCGGCGGGACAGGCATTTCCGAGACCCAGTACTTC. Translation: CASGGGTGISETQYF.

This clonotype was observed many times. The chain is built from TRBV6-6 and TRBJ2-5, with 9 bases identical to TRBD1. V dropped 6 bases and J dropped 5; count of bases not matched to a gene: 16. CDR3 size: 17 residues. Germline CDR1 and CDR2: MNHNY and SVGAGI (reference sequence). CDR3 in DNA: TGTGCCAGCAGCCTATCGGGGGGACAGGGTTGGATGGAGACCCAGTACTTC. Translation gives CASSLSGGQGWMETQYF.

This clonotype is classed as medium-sized. The genes are TRBV12-3 or TRBV12-4 and TRBJ1-6, with no clear D. CDR3 length equals 12 residues. V dropped 7 bases and J dropped 10 bases, with 11 bases sitting between them. CDR3 loop: CASTGTGSPLHF. In DNA, the CDR3 is TGTGCCAGCACGGGAACCGGCTCACCCCTCCACTTT.

This clonotype is judged medium-sized. The chain employs TRBV7-8 and TRBJ2-1; 7 nucleotides match TRBD2. This CDR3 is built from 15 residues. After removal of 5 bases from V and 1 base from J, the junction contained 5 bases not matched to a gene. Germline assignment: CDR1 SGHVS and CDR2 FQNEAQ. The CDR3 here is CASSKSGTSYNEQFF. In DNA, the CDR3 is TGTGCCAGCAGCAAAAGCGGGACGTCCTACAATGAGCAGTTCTTC. Variable domain in full (rest from reference TRBV7-8 and TRBJ2-1): GAGVSQSPRYKVAKRGQDVALRCDPISGHVSLFWYQQALGQGPEFLTYFQNEAQLDKSGLPSDRFFAERPEGSVSTLKIQRTQQEDSAVYLCASSKSGTSYNEQFFGPGTRLTVL.

This clonotype was counted at least ten times. The chain joins TRBV11-2 to TRBJ1-2; tentatively, D is TRBD1 (5 bases). The V gene's germline CDR1 is SGHAT and CDR2 FQNNGV. The CDR3 has 13 amino acids. V was pared by 5 bases and J by 5 bases, with 12 bases between. The CDR3 DNA reads as TGTGCCAGCAGCACAACAGGATTTTATGGCTACACCTTC. It encodes CASSTTGFYGYTF. Full variable domain (remainder filled in from reference TRBV11-2 and TRBJ1-2): EAGVAQSPRYKIIEKRQSVAFWCNPISGHATLYWYQQILGQGPKLLIQFQNNGVVDDSQLPKDRFSAERLKGVDSTLKIQPAKLEDSAVYLCASSTTGFYGYTFGSGTRLTVV.

This clonotype is judged medium-sized. The J gene is TRBJ2-1, the V gene TRBV6-1; D call uncertain. The ends were cut back, 4 bases at V and 5 bases at J, with 9 bases in the middle. The germline V gene has CDR1 MNHNS and CDR2 SASEGT. CDR3 length: 13 residues. CDR3 amino acids: CASSARAHNEQFF. In DNA, the CDR3 is TGTGCCAGCAGTGCCCGGGCCCACAATGAGCAGTTCTTC.